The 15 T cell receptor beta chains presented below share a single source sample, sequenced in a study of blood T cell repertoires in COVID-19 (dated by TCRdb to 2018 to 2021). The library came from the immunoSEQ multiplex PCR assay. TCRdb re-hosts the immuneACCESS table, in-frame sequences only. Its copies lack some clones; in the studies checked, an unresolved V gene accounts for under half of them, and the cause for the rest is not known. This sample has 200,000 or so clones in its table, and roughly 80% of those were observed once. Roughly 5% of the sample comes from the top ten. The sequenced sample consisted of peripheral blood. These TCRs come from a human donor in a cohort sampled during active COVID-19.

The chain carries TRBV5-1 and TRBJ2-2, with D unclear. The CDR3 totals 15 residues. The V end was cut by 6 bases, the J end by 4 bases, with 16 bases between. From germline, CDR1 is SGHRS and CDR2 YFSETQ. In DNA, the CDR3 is TGCGCCAGCACTCCCTACCTAGGAGCCACCGGGGAGCTGTTTTTT. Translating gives CASTPYLGATGELFF.

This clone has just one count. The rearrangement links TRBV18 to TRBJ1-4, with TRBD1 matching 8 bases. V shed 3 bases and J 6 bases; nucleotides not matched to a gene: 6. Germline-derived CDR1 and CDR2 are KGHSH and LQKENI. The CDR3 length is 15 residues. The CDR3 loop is CASSPNRGTYEKLFF. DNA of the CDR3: TGTGCCAGCTCACCGAACAGGGGGACGTATGAAAAACTGTTTTTT.

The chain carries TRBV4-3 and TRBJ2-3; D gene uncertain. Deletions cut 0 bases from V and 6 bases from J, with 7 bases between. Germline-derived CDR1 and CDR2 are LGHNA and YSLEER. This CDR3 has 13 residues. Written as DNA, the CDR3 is TGCGCCAGCAGCCAAGATCGCCAGGATACGCAGTATTTT. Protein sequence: CASSQDRQDTQYF.

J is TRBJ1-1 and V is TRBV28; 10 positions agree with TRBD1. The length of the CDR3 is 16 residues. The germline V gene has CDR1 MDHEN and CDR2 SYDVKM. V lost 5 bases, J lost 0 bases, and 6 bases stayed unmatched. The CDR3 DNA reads TGTGCCAGCAGTCGTCCGGGACAGGGGCTGAACACTGAAGCTTTCTTT. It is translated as CASSRPGQGLNTEAFF.

DNA of the CDR3: TGTGAGTTTAGACTCGGCACTGAAGCTTTCTTT. Its translation: CEFRLGTEAFF. This chain connects TRBV28 to TRBJ1-1, with D hard to call. From germline, CDR1 is MDHEN and CDR2 SYDVKM. The CDR3 is 11 amino acids.

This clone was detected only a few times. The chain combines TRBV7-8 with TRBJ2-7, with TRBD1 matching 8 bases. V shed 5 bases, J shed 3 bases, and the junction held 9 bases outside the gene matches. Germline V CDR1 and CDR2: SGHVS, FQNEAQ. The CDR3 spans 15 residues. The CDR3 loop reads CASSKDRAQVYEQYF. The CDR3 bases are TGTGCCAGCAGCAAGGACAGGGCCCAGGTCTACGAGCAGTACTTC. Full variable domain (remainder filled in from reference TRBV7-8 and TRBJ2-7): GAGVSQSPRYKVAKRGQDVALRCDPISGHVSLFWYQQALGQGPEFLTYFQNEAQLDKSGLPSDRFFAERPEGSVSTLKIQRTQQEDSAVYLCASSKDRAQVYEQYFGPGTRLTVT.

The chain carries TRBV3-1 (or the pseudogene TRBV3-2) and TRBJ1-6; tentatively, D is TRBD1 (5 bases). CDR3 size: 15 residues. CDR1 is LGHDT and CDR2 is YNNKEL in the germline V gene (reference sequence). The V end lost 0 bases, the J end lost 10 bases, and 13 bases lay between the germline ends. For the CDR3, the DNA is TGTGCCAGCAGCCAAGATTCGGGGGGATGGTCACCCCTCCACTTT. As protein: CASSQDSGGWSPLHF.

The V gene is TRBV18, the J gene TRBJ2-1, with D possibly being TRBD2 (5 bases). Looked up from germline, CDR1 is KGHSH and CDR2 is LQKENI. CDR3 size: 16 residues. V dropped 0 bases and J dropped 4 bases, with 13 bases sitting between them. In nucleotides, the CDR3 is TGTGCCAGCTCACCACCGGTCGGGATCGTATACAATGAGCAGTTCTTC. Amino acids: CASSPPVGIVYNEQFF.

The CDR3 region has the DNA TGTGCCAGCAGCTTGGGGCGGGAAATCTCCTACGAGCAGTACTTC. Residues: CASSLGREISYEQYF. The chain carries TRBV7-8 and TRBJ2-7; possibly TRBD2 for D (6 bases). Germline CDR1 is SGHVS and CDR2 is FQNEAQ. The V gene lost 3 bases and the J gene lost 0 bases, with 12 bases spanning the gap. CDR3 length equals 15 residues.

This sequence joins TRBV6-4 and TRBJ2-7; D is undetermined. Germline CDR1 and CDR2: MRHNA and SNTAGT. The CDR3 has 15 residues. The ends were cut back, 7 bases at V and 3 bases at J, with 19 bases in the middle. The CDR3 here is CASTEAVLAGYEQYF. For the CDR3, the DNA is TGTGCCAGCACCGAGGCGGTACTGGCCGGCTACGAGCAGTACTTC.

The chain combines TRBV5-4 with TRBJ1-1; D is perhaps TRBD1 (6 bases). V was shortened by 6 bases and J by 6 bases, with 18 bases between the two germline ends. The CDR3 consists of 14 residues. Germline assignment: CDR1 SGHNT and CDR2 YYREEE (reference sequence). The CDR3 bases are TGTGCCAGCACCCAGTTAGGGGGGAGGGCTGAAGCTTTCTTT. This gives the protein CASTQLGGRAEAFF.

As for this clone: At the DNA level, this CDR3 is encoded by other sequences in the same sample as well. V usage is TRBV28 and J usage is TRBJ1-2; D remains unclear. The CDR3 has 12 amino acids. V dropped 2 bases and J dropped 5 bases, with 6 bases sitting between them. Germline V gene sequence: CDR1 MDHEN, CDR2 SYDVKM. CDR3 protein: CASSLEGYGYTF. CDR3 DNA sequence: TGTGCCAGCAGTTTAGAGGGATATGGCTACACCTTC.

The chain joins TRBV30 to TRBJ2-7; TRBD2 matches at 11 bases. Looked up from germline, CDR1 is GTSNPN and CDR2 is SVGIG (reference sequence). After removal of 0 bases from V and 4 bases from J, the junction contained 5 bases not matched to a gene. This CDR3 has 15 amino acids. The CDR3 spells CAWSVPASGRYEQYF. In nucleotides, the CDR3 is TGTGCCTGGAGTGTACCGGCTAGCGGGAGGTACGAGCAGTACTTC.

CDR3 bases: TGTGCCAGCAGTGTGGCAGTCTACGAGCAGTACTTC. It codes for CASSVAVYEQYF. The rearrangement joins TRBV12-3 or TRBV12-4 to TRBJ2-7, with no clear D. V gave up 5 bases and J gave up 3 bases, with 8 bases separating them. The CDR3 covers 12 residues.

In nucleotides, the CDR3 is TGTGCCACGGTGGAGACAGGGCATAGTGAGCAGTTCTTC. This encodes CATVETGHSEQFF. The gene calls are TRBV15 and TRBJ2-1; 7 bases align to TRBD1. The V gene end was trimmed by 9 bases and the J gene end by 9 bases; junction bases not matched to a gene: 11. The CDR3 has 13 amino acids. Germline CDR1 is LNHNV and CDR2 is YYDKDF (reference sequence).